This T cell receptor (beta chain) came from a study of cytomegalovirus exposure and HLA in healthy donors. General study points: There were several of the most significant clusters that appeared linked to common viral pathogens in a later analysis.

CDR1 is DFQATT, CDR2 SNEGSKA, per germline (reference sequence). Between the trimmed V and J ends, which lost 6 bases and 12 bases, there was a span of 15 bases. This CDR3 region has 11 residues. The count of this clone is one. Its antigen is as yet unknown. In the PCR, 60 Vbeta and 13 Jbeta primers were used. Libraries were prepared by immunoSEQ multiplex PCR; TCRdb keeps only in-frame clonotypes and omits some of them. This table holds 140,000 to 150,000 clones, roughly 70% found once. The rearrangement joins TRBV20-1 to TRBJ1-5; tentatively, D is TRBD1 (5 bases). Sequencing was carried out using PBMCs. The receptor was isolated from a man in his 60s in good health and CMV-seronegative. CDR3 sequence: CSAPNRYIQHF. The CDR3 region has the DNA TGCAGTGCCCCGAACAGGTACATCCAGCATTTT.